Here is one TCR beta chain with its context. The data stem from a study of blood T cell repertoires in COVID-19. Overall study: Samples of COVID-19 (acute and convalescent) were obtained from the United States, Italy and Spain. Sample material is recorded as cDNA or gDNA derived from T cells, B-cell-depleted T cells, or PBMCs.

Germline CDR1 is MDHEN and CDR2 is SYDVKM. The CDR3 is 15 amino acids. The junction had 8 bases not matched to a gene; V was cut back by 6 bases and J by 1 base. Per the authors' pipeline: Amplified reference gene primers provided the basis for estimating nucleated cell counts. Some clones are missing from TCRdb's copy, which holds only in-frame ones; the method was immunoSEQ multiplex PCR. V, J and clone size derive from that table, while D and trimming were established from the DNA sequence. The sample consists of roughly 40,000 clones, around 83% of them appearing once. Sequenced material: peripheral blood. The origin of this receptor is a woman of 80 years or more with active or convalescent COVID-19. The chain links TRBV28 to TRBJ1-2; 7 bases fit TRBD1. The CDR3 spells CASRTTGDGNYGYTF. In DNA form, the CDR3 reads TGTGCCAGCAGAACTACAGGGGATGGTAACTATGGCTACACCTTC.